Presented here are 12 T cell receptor beta chains from one specimen sequenced in a study of blood T cell repertoires in COVID-19. Method: immunoSEQ multiplex PCR; TCRdb's copy keeps in-frame clones and lacks some. This sample has a few hundred thousand clones; more than 65% occur once, and the top ten carry more than 9%. Sample: peripheral blood. These receptors all come from a man aged 45-65 years with active or convalescent COVID-19.

V usage is TRBV19 and J usage is TRBJ2-1, with 8 bases aligning to TRBD2. Germline V lookup: CDR1 LNHDA, CDR2 SQIVND (reference sequence). After removal of 5 bases from V and 5 bases from J, the junction contained 8 bases not matched to a gene. CDR3 length: 15 amino acids. The CDR3: CASSFSGGLNNEQFF. CDR3 nucleotides: TGTGCCAGTAGTTTCAGCGGGGGCCTGAACAATGAGCAGTTCTTC.

The chain is built from TRBV14 and TRBJ1-1; D remains unclear. Germline V gives CDR1 SGHDN, CDR2 FVKESK. This CDR3 has 18 amino acids. Trimming removed 1 base at V and 1 base at J, with 19 bases between. Here the CDR3 DNA reads TGTGCCAGCAGCCAAGTACCGTTAACCCGGAGACCGAACACTGAAGCTTTCTTT. Its protein product is CASSQVPLTRRPNTEAFF.

This chain links TRBV6-5 with TRBJ2-5, with 9 bases aligning to TRBD1. Per the germline V gene, CDR1 is MNHEY and CDR2 is SVGAGI. V lost 5 bases, J lost 0 bases, and 4 bases stayed unmatched. The CDR3 is 15 residues long. In DNA form, the CDR3 reads TGTGCCAGCAGTACCGGGACAGGGTACCAAGAGACCCAGTACTTC. Residues: CASSTGTGYQETQYF.

The V gene is TRBV7-9, the J gene TRBJ2-3; 10 bases agree with TRBD2. CDR3 size: 17 residues. Germline V gene sequence: CDR1 SEHNR, CDR2 FQNEAQ (reference sequence). J gave up 2 bases and V 4 bases, and 9 bases lay outside the gene matches. The CDR3 sequence is CASSSLRTSGPTDTQYF. The CDR3 nucleotides read TGTGCCAGCAGCTCCCTCCGGACTAGCGGCCCCACAGATACGCAGTATTTT.

Only a few counts were recorded for this clone. This chain connects TRBV28 to TRBJ1-2; D gene uncertain. CDR1 and CDR2 from the germline V gene are MDHEN and SYDVKM. This CDR3 spans 14 amino acids. V lost 3 bases and J lost 5, with 13 bases in between. CDR3 nucleotide sequence: TGTGCCAGCAGTTTGGCGGTTAACCCATATGGCTACACCTTC. This encodes CASSLAVNPYGYTF.

The rearrangement links TRBV11-2 to TRBJ2-2; TRBD2 agrees at 8 bases. V was pared by 5 bases and J by 6 bases, with 11 bases of the junction left unmatched. CDR1 is SGHAT, CDR2 FQNNGV, per germline. The CDR3 covers 16 residues. CDR3 in amino acids: CASSLLSSTSAGELFF. In DNA form, the CDR3 reads TGTGCCAGCAGCCTACTATCCTCGACTAGCGCCGGGGAGCTGTTTTTT. The full variable domain, its missing parts supplied by reference TRBV11-2 and TRBJ2-2, is EAGVAQSPRYKIIEKRQSVAFWCNPISGHATLYWYQQILGQGPKLLIQFQNNGVVDDSQLPKDRFSAERLKGVDSTLKIQPAKLEDSAVYLCASSLLSSTSAGELFFGEGSRLTVL.

The gene calls are TRBV18 and TRBJ2-1; 7 nucleotides match TRBD1. Germline CDR1 KGHSH, CDR2 LQKENI. V gave up 0 bases and J gave up 7 bases; unmatched junction bases: 15. The CDR3 covers 18 residues. CDR3 protein: CASSPPIADREFRNEQFF. The DNA of the CDR3 is TGTGCCAGCTCACCACCAATAGCCGACAGGGAGTTTAGGAATGAGCAGTTCTTC.

The CDR3 region has the DNA TGTGCCAGTAGATGGACACGCGGGGACAGGGGTCCCGGGGAGCTGTTTTTT. It encodes CASRWTRGDRGPGELFF. J is TRBJ2-2 and V is TRBV19; 10 bases are a match to TRBD1. Per germline, CDR1 LNHDA and CDR2 SQIVND (reference sequence). V was pared by 6 bases and J by 6 bases, with 13 bases of the junction left unmatched. The CDR3 runs to 17 residues.

This clone was seen once. The chain is built from TRBV2 and TRBJ2-3; 10 bases fit TRBD2. Germline trimming cut 6 bases from V and 1 base from J; bases unmatched to any gene: 7. Germline CDR1 is SNHLY and CDR2 is FYNNEI. The CDR3 length is 16 residues. This CDR3 reads CASRLTSGIRTDTQYF. CDR3 bases: TGTGCCAGCAGACTCACTAGCGGGATTCGCACAGATACGCAGTATTTT. The full variable domain, rest sourced from reference TRBV2 and TRBJ2-3, is EPEVTQTPSHQVTQMGQEVILRCVPISNHLYFYWYRQILGQKVEFLVSFYNNEISEKSEIFDDQFSVERPDGSNFTLKIRSTKLEDSAMYFCASRLTSGIRTDTQYFGPGTRLTVL.

The genes are TRBV9 and TRBJ2-3; 9 bases are shared with TRBD1. The V gene end was trimmed by 0 bases and the J gene end by 2 bases; junction bases not matched to a gene: 7. Germline V gene sequence: CDR1 SGDLS, CDR2 YYNGEE. This CDR3 is built from 17 residues. CDR3 amino acids: CASSVATTGGFTDTQYF. The CDR3 bases are TGTGCCAGCAGCGTAGCTACGACAGGGGGTTTCACAGATACGCAGTATTTT.

The CDR3 DNA follows: TGTGCCAGCCTCGACAGGGGGCGGAACACCGGGGAGCTGTTTTTT. Its translation: CASLDRGRNTGELFF. The rearrangement links TRBV6-5 to TRBJ2-2, with TRBD1 matching 10 bases. There are 15 residues in the CDR3. CDR1 is MNHEY, CDR2 SVGAGI, per germline. After removal of 8 bases from V and 1 base from J, the junction contained 4 bases not matched to a gene.

The rearrangement joins TRBV27 to TRBJ2-7; D is perhaps TRBD1 (7 bases). The CDR3 is made up of 16 amino acids. V was shortened by 0 bases and J by 4 bases, with 16 bases between the two germline ends. The germline V gene encodes CDR1 MNHEY and CDR2 SMNVEV (reference sequence). CDR3 protein: CASSLSRQGGLYEQYF. The CDR3 DNA reads as TGTGCCAGCAGTTTATCGAGGCAGGGGGGATTATACGAGCAGTACTTC.